These 2 T cell receptor beta chains were sequenced from one sample in a study of T cells in Graves' hyperthyroidism and ophthalmopathy. RNA transcripts were the template for amplifying TCR beta CDR3 regions. The HTBI primer set drove a first-round RT-PCR of the TCR CDR3. Via MiXCR, TCRdb re-called the multiplex PCR reads, giving one row per CDR3 protein. The sample has hundreds of thousands of distinct CDR3 sequences; roughly 37% are singletons. The specimen was blood. The receptors were gathered from a man younger than 35 with Graves' hyperthyroidism.

The table lists this clonotype with many counts. The V gene is TRBV19, the J gene TRBJ1-5, with D hard to call. Trimming took 2 bases from V and 4 from J, leaving 9 bases between them. This CDR3 comprises 14 residues. CDR1 is LNHDA and CDR2 is SQIVND in the germline V gene (reference sequence). The CDR3 nucleotides read TGTGCCAGTAGTATATGGCTTAGGAATCAGCCCCAGCATTTT. The encoded protein is CASSIWLRNQPQHF.

The gene calls are TRBV19 and TRBJ1-3; TRBD1 is a possible D gene (6 bases). V was clipped by 11 bases and J by 0 bases, with 20 bases between them. This CDR3 is built from 16 residues. Germline CDR1 reads LNHDA; CDR2 reads SQIVND (reference sequence). Here the CDR3 DNA reads TGTGCCTCCAACCCCGGGGGCCTCGGCTCTGGAAACACCATATATTTT. This encodes CASNPGGLGSGNTIYF.